The text below deals with one T cell receptor (beta chain). Its antigen remains unidentified. This CDR3 spans 14 amino acids. Germline V gene sequence: CDR1 SQVTM, CDR2 ANQGSEA. Trimming took off 2 bases at V and 7 bases at J, with 17 bases between the two ends. This sample stems from a study of cytomegalovirus exposure and HLA in healthy donors. Study background: Among the roughly 400 genotyped donors, about 81% were placed in the Caucasian-associated ancestry cluster. The study, taken as a whole, reports: Most of the TCR beta V segments (in an earlier analysis) were productive either about 87% or about 30% of the time. Rare TCR sequences predominated, though certain public TCRs were found in many donors.

Primers for the PCR totalled 60 Vbeta and 13 Jbeta. Repertoires were generated with immunoSEQ multiplex PCR, while TCRdb's copy carries only in-frame clones and drops some. The table has about 90,000 clones, around 85% seen once. The specimen sequenced was PBMCs. This receptor was obtained from a man aged 18 to 29 in good health and CMV-seronegative. This chain joins TRBV29-1 and TRBJ1-2; no reliable D call. CDR3 sequence reads: CSVETGLRNGGYTF. The CDR3 nucleotides read TGCAGCGTTGAAACGGGTCTCCGGAATGGTGGCTACACCTTC.